This T cell receptor (beta chain) was identified in a study of a mutant IDH1 vaccine in newly diagnosed glioma. Points on this clone: Its matching antigen is unknown.

Time point given: week 5, during vaccination. Every single dose of the vaccine, 300 ug of mutant IDH1 20-mer peptide, came with topical imiquimod. V lost 8 bases to trimming and J lost 3 bases, with 12 bases between them. The CDR3 has 12 residues. Germline lookup yields CDR1 SQVTM and CDR2 ANQGSEA. Using immunoSEQ multiplex PCR, the repertoire was profiled, and TCRdb retains in-frame clones only, with some absent. The sample lists approximately 25,000 clones, approximately 80% occurring once. Specimen: PBMCs, collected from a glioma patient whose treatment included an IDH1 peptide vaccine. This rearrangement joins TRBV29-1 to TRBJ2-3, with D possibly matching TRBD2 (6 bases). This TCR was recovered from a man aged 40-49 years with glioma. The CDR3 spells CSLQRGTDTQYF. In nucleotides, the CDR3 is TGCAGCCTACAACGGGGGACAGATACGCAGTATTTT.